Listed below are T cell receptor beta chains from one sample, sequenced in a study of cytomegalovirus exposure and HLA in healthy donors. TCRdb keeps only in-frame clones here, not all; method: immunoSEQ multiplex PCR. The sample lists roughly 100,000 clones; 70% to 85% were seen once. Sequencing input: PBMCs. These receptors came from a woman younger than 30 in good health and CMV-seropositive. CDR3s include the opening cysteine and the closing phenylalanine or tryptophan. D genes are given only for firm matches. Clone size appears in some rows only: once, few, many, or a class for an expanded clone.

NA,TRBJ1-2,once,TRBV19,TGTGCCAGTAGTATGGCAGGGCGATATGGCTACACCTTC,CASSMAGRYGYTF
NA,TRBJ1-2,NA,TRBV6-5,TGTGCCAGCACCCCAGGGGCTAGCTATGGCTACACCTTC,CASTPGASYGYTF
TRBD1,TRBJ1-5,NA,TRBV6-6,TGTGCCAGCAGTCAGGGACAGGGGTTTGGTCAGCCCCAGCATTTT,CASSQGQGFGQPQHF
TRBD2,TRBJ2-7,NA,TRBV5-1,TGCGCCAGCAGCTCCACACTAGCGGGCTACGAGCAGTACTTC,CASSSTLAGYEQYF
TRBD1,TRBJ1-5,NA,TRBV30,TGTGCCTGGAGTGCAGGGGGAGGTCAGCCCCAGCATTTT,CAWSAGGGQPQHF
TRBD2,TRBJ2-5,once,TRBV7-9,TGTGCCAGCAGCTCATACCCATCTAGCGGACGTCTGTTGGCCCAGTACTTC,CASSSYPSSGRLLAQYF
TRBD2,TRBJ2-1,few,TRBV6-6,TGTGCCAGCAGTATAGCGGGAGACTCCTACAATGAGCAGTTCTTC,CASSIAGDSYNEQFF
TRBD2,TRBJ2-7,NA,TRBV7-9,TGTGCCGGGGGGAACTGGACTAGTCACGAGCAGTACTTC,CAGGNWTSHEQYF
NA,TRBJ2-1,NA,TRBV30,TGTGCCTGGATGGGGGAAGCGGGTTACAATGAGCAGTTCTTC,CAWMGEAGYNEQFF
NA,TRBJ1-4,NA,TRBV29-1,TGCAGCGTTGGAGGTGAAAAACTGTTTTTT,CSVGGEKLFF
NA,TRBJ2-1,NA,TRBV7-3,TGTGCCAGCAGCTTAGGGCAGGGGAATGAGCAGTTCTTC,CASSLGQGNEQFF
NA,TRBJ1-2,NA,TRBV4-2,TGTGCCAGCAGCCAAGACTACGGGCAGGGGAGCTATGGCTACACCTTC,CASSQDYGQGSYGYTF
TRBD2,TRBJ2-1,NA,TRBV28,TGTGCCACCATAGCGGGAGGAGGTGAGCAGTTCTTC,CATIAGGGEQFF